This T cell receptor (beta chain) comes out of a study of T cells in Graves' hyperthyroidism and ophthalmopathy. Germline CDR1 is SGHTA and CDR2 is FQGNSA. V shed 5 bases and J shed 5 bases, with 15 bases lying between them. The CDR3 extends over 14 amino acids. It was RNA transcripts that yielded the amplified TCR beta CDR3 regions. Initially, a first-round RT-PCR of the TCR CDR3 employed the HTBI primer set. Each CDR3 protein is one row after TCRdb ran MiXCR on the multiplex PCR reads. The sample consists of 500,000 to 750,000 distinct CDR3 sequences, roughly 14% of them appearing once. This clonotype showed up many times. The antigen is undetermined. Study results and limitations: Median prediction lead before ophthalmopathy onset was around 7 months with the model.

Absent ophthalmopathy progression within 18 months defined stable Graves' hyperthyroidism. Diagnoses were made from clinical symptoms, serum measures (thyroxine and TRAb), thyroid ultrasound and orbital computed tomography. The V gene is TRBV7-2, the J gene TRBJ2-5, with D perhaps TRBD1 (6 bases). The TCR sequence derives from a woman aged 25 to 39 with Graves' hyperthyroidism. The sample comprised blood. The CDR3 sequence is CASSQGWGVETQYF. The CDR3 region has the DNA TGTGCCAGCAGCCAGGGGTGGGGAGTCGAGACCCAGTACTTC.